These T cell receptor beta chains were read from a single sample in a study of vaccination and CD4 T cells after COVID-19. MiXCR, run by TCRdb on the PCR reads, gives a single entry per CDR3 protein. The data hold tens of thousands of distinct CDR3 sequences, with 43% observed a single time. Their antigens are not known. This specimen consisted of CD4+ T cells from blood, cultured in vitro, obtained about 7 months after SARS-CoV-2 vaccination. The receptors stem from a human donor who had recovered from COVID-19. Both conserved end residues are part of each CDR3. The D gene is left open where the match is weak. The size of a clone is reported for some rows only, either as once, few or many, or as a class for expanded clones.

J gene: TRBJ1-5; D gene: -; clone size: few; V gene: TRBV6-2/TRBV6-3; CDR3 DNA: TGTGCCAGCAGTTACTCTAGCAGGAGCAATCAGCCCCAGCATTTT; CDR3 protein: CASSYSSRSNQPQHF
J gene: TRBJ2-7; D gene: -; clone size: -; V gene: TRBV6-6; CDR3 DNA: TGTGCCAGCAGCCGAGGTGACAGGAACTACGAGCAGTACTTC; CDR3 protein: CASSRGDRNYEQYF
J gene: TRBJ2-7; D gene: -; clone size: -; V gene: TRBV6-5; CDR3 DNA: TGTGCCAGCAGTTACTCCCGGGGCGAGCAGTACTTC; CDR3 protein: CASSYSRGEQYF
J gene: TRBJ2-1; D gene: TRBD1; clone size: few; V gene: TRBV6-2/TRBV6-3; CDR3 DNA: TGTGCCAGCAGGGACAGGGGCACCTACAATGAGCAGTTCTTC; CDR3 protein: CASRDRGTYNEQFF
J gene: TRBJ2-3; D gene: TRBD2; clone size: -; V gene: TRBV25-1; CDR3 DNA: TGTGCCAGCAGTATTGGGACTAGCGGGAGACCAGATACGCAGTATTTT; CDR3 protein: CASSIGTSGRPDTQYF
J gene: TRBJ2-7; D gene: -; clone size: -; V gene: TRBV27; CDR3 DNA: TGTGCCAGCAGTTTTACCCAGGGGCCCTACGAGCAGTACTTC; CDR3 protein: CASSFTQGPYEQYF
J gene: TRBJ2-6; D gene: -; clone size: -; V gene: TRBV20-1; CDR3 DNA: TGCGGTGCTACACAGGGATCTGGGGCCAACGTCCTGACTTTC; CDR3 protein: CGATQGSGANVLTF
J gene: TRBJ2-5; D gene: TRBD2; clone size: few; V gene: TRBV10-2; CDR3 DNA: TGCGCCAGCAGTGAGATTGCGGGAGTGGGGGAGACCCAGTACTTC; CDR3 protein: CASSEIAGVGETQYF
J gene: TRBJ2-1; D gene: TRBD1; clone size: -; V gene: TRBV7-2; CDR3 DNA: TGTGCCAGCAGCTTAGAATGGTTAGGGGGCAAGCAGTTCTTC; CDR3 protein: CASSLEWLGGKQFF
J gene: TRBJ1-6; D gene: -; clone size: few; V gene: TRBV7-6; CDR3 DNA: TGTGCCAGCAGCTCCACTCCTGGGGGTCCCTATAATTCACCCCTCCACTTT; CDR3 protein: CASSSTPGGPYNSPLHF
J gene: TRBJ2-1; D gene: TRBD1; clone size: -; V gene: TRBV20-1; CDR3 DNA: TGCAGTGCTAGATTTGGGACAGGGGGATACAATGAGCAGTTCTTC; CDR3 protein: CSARFGTGGYNEQFF
J gene: TRBJ2-1; D gene: TRBD2; clone size: -; V gene: TRBV7-2; CDR3 DNA: TGTGCCAGCAGACATAAAGGACTAGTGTCATCCTACAATGAGCAGTTCTTC; CDR3 protein: CASRHKGLVSSYNEQFF
J gene: TRBJ1-1; D gene: TRBD1; clone size: -; V gene: TRBV20-1; CDR3 DNA: TGCAGTGCTAAATCAGGGGGCAGTGGCACTGAAGCTTTCTTT; CDR3 protein: CSAKSGGSGTEAFF
J gene: TRBJ2-3; D gene: -; clone size: few; V gene: TRBV15; CDR3 DNA: TGTGCCACCAGCAGAGATCGCCAGGTGCAGTATTTT; CDR3 protein: CATSRDRQVQYF
J gene: TRBJ2-1; D gene: TRBD1; clone size: -; V gene: TRBV5-5; CDR3 DNA: TGTGCCAGCAGCTTTCTGTGGCCCACTGACAGGGTCAATGAGCAGTTCTTC; CDR3 protein: CASSFLWPTDRVNEQFF
J gene: TRBJ2-2; D gene: TRBD2; clone size: -; V gene: TRBV6-1; CDR3 DNA: TGTGCCAGCAGCCCCACCGGGACTACTACCGGGGAGCTGTTTTTT; CDR3 protein: CASSPTGTTTGELFF
J gene: TRBJ2-7; D gene: -; clone size: few; V gene: TRBV7-9; CDR3 DNA: TGTGCCAGCACCGCAGGGGGGTCCCTCTCCTACGAGCAGTACTTC; CDR3 protein: CASTAGGSLSYEQYF
J gene: TRBJ2-3; D gene: -; clone size: -; V gene: TRBV27; CDR3 DNA: TGTGCCAGCAAGGGATCGGTAACGACAGATACGCAGTATTTT; CDR3 protein: CASKGSVTTDTQYF
J gene: TRBJ2-7; D gene: -; clone size: -; V gene: TRBV2; CDR3 DNA: TGTGCCAGCAGTGAGGGAATCACCTACGAGCAGTACTTC; CDR3 protein: CASSEGITYEQYF
J gene: TRBJ2-2; D gene: -; clone size: -; V gene: TRBV4-1; CDR3 DNA: TGCGCCAGCAGCCAAGGCCTGTTCGGTACCGGGGAGCTGTTTTTT; CDR3 protein: CASSQGLFGTGELFF
J gene: TRBJ1-6; D gene: -; clone size: few; V gene: TRBV7-3; CDR3 DNA: TGTGCCAGCAGCTTACTCCCCCTCGGTATTAATTCACCCCTCCACTTT; CDR3 protein: CASSLLPLGINSPLHF
J gene: TRBJ1-1; D gene: -; clone size: -; V gene: TRBV28; CDR3 DNA: TGTGCCAGCAGTTTCAGAGCTGAAGCTTTCTTT; CDR3 protein: CASSFRAEAFF
J gene: TRBJ1-2; D gene: -; clone size: few; V gene: TRBV7-9; CDR3 DNA: TGTGCCAGCAGCAGGGCCGGCGCAGGAGGCTACACCTTC; CDR3 protein: CASSRAGAGGYTF
J gene: TRBJ1-6; D gene: TRBD1; clone size: few; V gene: TRBV7-8; CDR3 DNA: TGTGCCAGTCGGACAGGGGGTGTTAATTCACCCCTCCACTTT; CDR3 protein: CASRTGGVNSPLHF
J gene: TRBJ1-1; D gene: TRBD1; clone size: -; V gene: TRBV27; CDR3 DNA: TGTGCCAGCAGTTTATCGTGGGGGACAGGAGAAGCTTTCTTT; CDR3 protein: CASSLSWGTGEAFF
J gene: TRBJ2-5; D gene: -; clone size: -; V gene: TRBV4-1; CDR3 DNA: TGCGCCAGCAGCCAAGATCCCAGCGGTAGAGAGACCCAGTACTTC; CDR3 protein: CASSQDPSGRETQYF
J gene: TRBJ2-3; D gene: TRBD2; clone size: -; V gene: TRBV7-2; CDR3 DNA: TGTGCCAGCAGCTTACAAGGGACTAGCGGGAGCCCAGATACGCAGTATTTT; CDR3 protein: CASSLQGTSGSPDTQYF
J gene: TRBJ1-2; D gene: -; clone size: -; V gene: TRBV6-1; CDR3 DNA: TGTGCCAGCAGAGCCAACGGGGATGGCGGCTACACCTTC; CDR3 protein: CASRANGDGGYTF
J gene: TRBJ2-2; D gene: -; clone size: once; V gene: TRBV27; CDR3 DNA: TGTGCCAGCATCGCAGGGGCGGGCACCGGGGAGCTGTTTTTT; CDR3 protein: CASIAGAGTGELFF
J gene: TRBJ2-5; D gene: -; clone size: -; V gene: TRBV29-1; CDR3 DNA: TGCAGCGTTGACGGGCAGCGCCCAGAGACCCAGTACTTC; CDR3 protein: CSVDGQRPETQYF
J gene: TRBJ2-1; D gene: -; clone size: -; V gene: TRBV15; CDR3 DNA: TGTGCCACCAGCAGAGACGGGAGTCCAAACTACAATGAGCAGTTCTTC; CDR3 protein: CATSRDGSPNYNEQFF
J gene: TRBJ1-5; D gene: TRBD1; clone size: -; V gene: TRBV18; CDR3 DNA: TGTGCCAGCTCAGGCAGGGGGCTACGGCAGCCCCAGCATTTT; CDR3 protein: CASSGRGLRQPQHF
J gene: TRBJ1-5; D gene: -; clone size: -; V gene: TRBV6-5; CDR3 DNA: TGTGCCAGCAGTTACTCTTACCCGAGCAATCAGCCCCAGCATTTT; CDR3 protein: CASSYSYPSNQPQHF
J gene: TRBJ2-6; D gene: -; clone size: few; V gene: TRBV7-2; CDR3 DNA: TGTGCCAGCAGCTTGTCTTCCGGGGCTGGGGCCAACGTCCTGACTTTC; CDR3 protein: CASSLSSGAGANVLTF
J gene: TRBJ2-2; D gene: -; clone size: -; V gene: TRBV20-1; CDR3 DNA: TGCAGTGCCCGAGGACCGACTAACACCGGGGAGCTGTTTTTT; CDR3 protein: CSARGPTNTGELFF
J gene: TRBJ2-7; D gene: TRBD2; clone size: -; V gene: TRBV7-8; CDR3 DNA: TGTGCCAGCAGCTTAGGGTTCCTAGCGGCCTACGAGCAGTACTTC; CDR3 protein: CASSLGFLAAYEQYF
J gene: TRBJ2-7; D gene: -; clone size: -; V gene: TRBV6-2/TRBV6-3; CDR3 DNA: TGTGCCAGCAGTTACGCCGGTGTCTCCTACGAGCAGTACTTC; CDR3 protein: CASSYAGVSYEQYF
J gene: TRBJ2-7; D gene: -; clone size: -; V gene: TRBV28; CDR3 DNA: TGTGCCACCCTGGAGTCTCACGAGCAGTACTTC; CDR3 protein: CATLESHEQYF
J gene: TRBJ2-3; D gene: TRBD2; clone size: few; V gene: TRBV6-1; CDR3 DNA: TGTGCCAGCAGGGGACTAGCGGGAGAAGCAGATACGCAGTATTTT; CDR3 protein: CASRGLAGEADTQYF
J gene: TRBJ2-3; D gene: TRBD2; clone size: -; V gene: TRBV19; CDR3 DNA: TGTGCCAGTAGTATCGGACTAGCGGGGTACACAGATACGCAGTATTTT; CDR3 protein: CASSIGLAGYTDTQYF
J gene: TRBJ2-1; D gene: -; clone size: -; V gene: TRBV7-9; CDR3 DNA: TGTGCCAGCAGCTCACTACCGAAGGGGCCGTATTGGGTCGATGAGCAGTTCTTC; CDR3 protein: CASSSLPKGPYWVDEQFF
J gene: TRBJ1-2; D gene: -; clone size: few; V gene: TRBV29-1; CDR3 DNA: TGCAGCGTTGAGGGCGGGTCAGGCTACGGCTACACCTTC; CDR3 protein: CSVEGGSGYGYTF
J gene: TRBJ2-7; D gene: -; clone size: -; V gene: TRBV7-2; CDR3 DNA: TGTGCCAGCAGCTCAAGGTCCAGGGTGGGGTCCTACGAGCAGTACTTC; CDR3 protein: CASSSRSRVGSYEQYF
J gene: TRBJ1-1; D gene: -; clone size: -; V gene: TRBV7-7; CDR3 DNA: TGTGCCAGCAGCTTACAGGGAGACACTGAAGCTTTCTTT; CDR3 protein: CASSLQGDTEAFF
J gene: TRBJ2-1; D gene: TRBD2; clone size: -; V gene: TRBV7-2; CDR3 DNA: TGTGCCAGCAGCTCCGGACTAGCGGAGTCCTACAATGAGCAGTTCTTC; CDR3 protein: CASSSGLAESYNEQFF
J gene: TRBJ2-7; D gene: TRBD1; clone size: -; V gene: TRBV6-2/TRBV6-3; CDR3 DNA: TGTGCCAGCACCAGACAGGGTGGCTACGAGCAGTACTTC; CDR3 protein: CASTRQGGYEQYF
J gene: TRBJ1-6; D gene: -; clone size: -; V gene: TRBV15; CDR3 DNA: TGTGCCACCAGCAGACTAAATTCACCCCTCCACTTT; CDR3 protein: CATSRLNSPLHF
J gene: TRBJ1-1; D gene: -; clone size: once; V gene: TRBV20-1; CDR3 DNA: TGCAGTGCTAGATTTACGGTGAACACTGAAGCTTTCTTT; CDR3 protein: CSARFTVNTEAFF